A selection of T cell receptor beta chains follows, all from one sample in a study of T cell responses to AZD1222 COVID-19 vaccine. Profiling relied on immunoSEQ multiplex PCR, and the TCRdb table lists in-frame clones only, not all of them. The sample lists roughly 66,000 clones; approximately 90% were seen once. Sequenced material: peripheral blood, taken 28 days after the second dose of the MenACWY control vaccine. The receptors were sampled from an adult who received the MenACWY meningococcal vaccine as a control. The CDR3 runs from the conserved cysteine through the conserved F or W. D genes are given only for firm matches. Clone sizes are given selectively: once, few, many, or a class where the clone is expanded.

clone_size j_call v_call d_call cdr3_nt cdr3_aa
. TRBJ1-6 TRBV3-1/TRBV3-2 . TGTGCCAGCAGCCAAGACATAGAGTCACCCCTCCACTTT CASSQDIESPLHF
. TRBJ2-2 TRBV19 TRBD2 TGTGCCAGTAGTATTTCGGGAGGCGGGGAGCTGTTTTTT CASSISGGGELFF
. TRBJ1-1 TRBV5-1 . TGCGCCAGCAGCTTGGAGCAGGAGGGCACTGAAGCTTTCTTT CASSLEQEGTEAFF
. TRBJ1-2 TRBV18 . TGTGCCAGCTCAAGCCAGCAGGATAACTATGGCTACACCTTC CASSSQQDNYGYTF
. TRBJ2-7 TRBV4-3 . TGCGCCAGCAGCCCGTCGATAAGGAACTACGAGCAGTACTTC CASSPSIRNYEQYF
few TRBJ1-5 TRBV18 . TGTGCCAGCTCACCAAACACAGGGAAAAGTCAGCCCCAGCATTTT CASSPNTGKSQPQHF
. TRBJ2-7 TRBV5-4 TRBD1 TGTGCCAGCAGCCGGGACAGGGGTGAAGAGCAGTACTTC CASSRDRGEEQYF
. TRBJ1-6 TRBV15 TRBD1 TGTGCCACCAGCAGCGCAACAGGGGCAGATAATTCACCCCTCCACTTT CATSSATGADNSPLHF
. TRBJ1-3 TRBV9 TRBD1 TGTGCCAGCAGCTCGCGGACAGGCGGAAACACCATATATTTT CASSSRTGGNTIYF
. TRBJ1-1 TRBV14 . TGTGCCAGCAGCCAAGCCGGCGCCACTGAAGCTTTCTTT CASSQAGATEAFF
. TRBJ1-1 TRBV13 . TGTGCCAGCAGCCCTCTCGGGGGGCGCGGTGAAGCTTTCTTT CASSPLGGRGEAFF
. TRBJ2-5 TRBV7-2 . TGTGCCAGCAGCTTAGGCCCCGGACGAGAGACCCAGTACTTC CASSLGPGRETQYF
. TRBJ1-1 TRBV20-1 . TGCAGTGCTAGTCTCGGGTGGGTGGGCACTGAAGCTTTCTTT CSASLGWVGTEAFF
. TRBJ1-4 TRBV5-1 TRBD1 TGCGCCAGCAGCTCCCACCAACGACAGGGAGGAATGGAAAAACTGTTTTTT CASSSHQRQGGMEKLFF
. TRBJ1-5 TRBV5-6 TRBD1 TGTGCCAGCAGCCCCGGAGGGGGACAGGGGAATCAGCCCCAGCATTTT CASSPGGGQGNQPQHF
once TRBJ2-7 TRBV7-4 TRBD2 TGTGCCAGCAGCTCACGGACTAGCGGTTCCTACGAGCAGTACTTC CASSSRTSGSYEQYF
few TRBJ2-7 TRBV7-2 . TGTGCCAGCAGCTTAGTTGACGACGAGCAGTACTTC CASSLVDDEQYF
. TRBJ2-1 TRBV12-5 TRBD1 TGTGCTAGTGGTTTGACGCCGGGACAGAGAAACAATGAGCAGTTCTTC CASGLTPGQRNNEQFF
once TRBJ1-1 TRBV6-5 . TGTGCCAGCAGCACCGGGACACTTGAAGCTTTCTTT CASSTGTLEAFF
once TRBJ2-7 TRBV19 . TGTGCCAGTAGTATTGGGGCGAGCGAGCAGTACTTC CASSIGASEQYF
once TRBJ1-5 TRBV15 . TGTGCCACCAGCAGTCTACAGGGACAGCCCCAGCATTTT CATSSLQGQPQHF
. TRBJ2-1 TRBV3-1/TRBV3-2 TRBD2 TGTGCCAGCAGCCTATTGACTAGCGGGATTCAGTTCAATGAGCAGTTCTTC CASSLLTSGIQFNEQFF
. TRBJ1-1 TRBV14 . TGTGCCAGCAGCCAGAGGCTCTTAGGGGGGGGAACTGAAGCTTTCTTT CASSQRLLGGGTEAFF
. TRBJ1-4 TRBV3-1/TRBV3-2 TRBD1 TGTGCCAGCAGTCCTCCGGGACAGGGGGGTGAAAAACTGTTTTTT CASSPPGQGGEKLFF
. TRBJ1-6 TRBV6-1 . TGTGCCAGCACCCTCTGGGGGCCCCTCCACTTT CASTLWGPLHF
. TRBJ2-1 TRBV11-3 . TGTGCCAGCAGCTTAGAGGGCTACAACAATGAGCAGTTCTTC CASSLEGYNNEQFF
. TRBJ2-2 TRBV19 . TGTGCCAGTAGTATGACCGGGACCCAAACCGGGGAGCTGTTTTTT CASSMTGTQTGELFF
few TRBJ2-2 TRBV29-1 TRBD1 TGCAGCGCCACAGGGGGATGGACCGGGGAGCTGTTTTTT CSATGGWTGELFF
. TRBJ1-2 TRBV4-3 . TGCGCCAGCAGCCTGACAGGAGCTAACTATGGCTACACCTTC CASSLTGANYGYTF
. TRBJ2-3 TRBV2 . TGTGCCAGCAGTGAGGGGCAGGCTGAAAGAGATACGCAGTATTTT CASSEGQAERDTQYF
. TRBJ1-6 TRBV5-6 . TGTGCCAGCAGCCCTCCGGGGACGACAAATTCACCCCTCCACTTT CASSPPGTTNSPLHF
. TRBJ1-6 TRBV28 . TGTGCCAGCAGTTTTACATCTGGGGGAAATTCACCCCTCCACTTT CASSFTSGGNSPLHF
. TRBJ1-2 TRBV2 . TGTGCCAGCGCTCCAGGAACGGATGGCTACACCTTC CASAPGTDGYTF
few TRBJ2-5 TRBV2 . TGTGCCAGCAGTAACCAGGGGGGGTTAGAGACCCAGTACTTC CASSNQGGLETQYF
once TRBJ2-2 TRBV7-6 TRBD2 TGTGCCAGCAGCTTAGGGGGGGGAGCGAACACCGGGGAGCTGTTTTTT CASSLGGGANTGELFF
. TRBJ1-1 TRBV6-5 . TGTGCCAGCAGTTATTGGGGGGGGAGGAACACTGAAGCTTTCTTT CASSYWGGRNTEAFF
. TRBJ2-3 TRBV3-1/TRBV3-2 . TGTGCCAGCAGCCTGGTCCCGGCAGATACGCAGTATTTT CASSLVPADTQYF
. TRBJ2-7 TRBV4-1 . TGCGCCAGCAGCCAAGAGTGGGGCGAGCAGTACTTC CASSQEWGEQYF
. TRBJ1-2 TRBV28 . TGTGCCAGCAGCCGCCGGGGAAGGAACTATGGCTACACCTTC CASSRRGRNYGYTF
. TRBJ1-2 TRBV12-3/TRBV12-4 . TGTGCCAGCAGTTTCAGGGGTTCCTATGGCTACACCTTC CASSFRGSYGYTF
. TRBJ1-1 TRBV12-3/TRBV12-4 . TGTGCCAGCAGTTTCCAGGTGAACACTGAAGCTTTCTTT CASSFQVNTEAFF
. TRBJ2-7 TRBV4-3 . TGCGCCAGCAGCCAAGAGGCAGTGACAGGCGAGCAGTACTTC CASSQEAVTGEQYF
few TRBJ2-5 TRBV19 . TGTGCCAGTAGTACCGCCGAGGAGGGGTACCGCAAAGAGACCCAGTACTTC CASSTAEEGYRKETQYF
. TRBJ1-1 TRBV7-9 TRBD1 TGTGCCAGCAGAGGAACAGGGGCTTTCACTGAAGCTTTCTTT CASRGTGAFTEAFF
. TRBJ2-7 TRBV5-1 TRBD1 TGCGCCAGCAGCCTTACAGGGGTAGGATCCTACGAGCAGTACTTC CASSLTGVGSYEQYF
. TRBJ2-1 TRBV6-2/TRBV6-3 . TGTGCCAGCAGTAGGGGGGGTTCAAGTAATGAGCAGTTCTTC CASSRGGSSNEQFF
once TRBJ1-5 TRBV2 . TGTGCCAGCAGTGAAAACGTCCCTCCTTCGCCCCAGCATTTT CASSENVPPSPQHF